This T cell receptor beta chain was recovered during a study of T cell responses to AZD1222 COVID-19 vaccine. CDR3 length equals 15 residues. The V and J ends lost 2 bases and 4 bases respectively, with 14 bases between them. The germline CDR1 and CDR2 sequences are SGHTA and FQGNSA. Assay used: immunoSEQ multiplex PCR; TCRdb lists only in-frame clones, some missing. Of approximately 81,000 clones in the sample, around four fifths were seen once. Study-level findings and limits: Donors, mostly white British, included more females; clonal diversity was possibly underestimated. Spike was spanned by vaccine-associated CD4 TCRs, with dominance at 160-218 and 743-854.

Pooled samples include second doses given at about 4 or 12 weeks. Comment on this clone: Antigen specificity is unknown.

The rearrangement joins TRBV7-2 to TRBJ1-2; D gene unclear. This TCR derives from an adult who received the AZD1222 COVID-19 vaccine. The sequences come from peripheral blood, collected 28 days after the second AZD1222 dose. The CDR3 region has the DNA TGTGCCAGCAGCTTAAACCCCGACCGACCCTATGGCTACACCTTC. Protein: CASSLNPDRPYGYTF.